This TCR beta chain was identified during a study of cytomegalovirus exposure and HLA in healthy donors. Remarks on this clone: What it binds is not known.

Study-wide points: Overall, approximately 150 TCR beta chains were annotated as cytomegalovirus-associated.

This CDR3 has 14 amino acids. Per germline, CDR1 SEHNR and CDR2 FQNEAQ (reference sequence). V was trimmed by 3 bases and J by 7 bases, leaving 13 bases between them. The PCR had 60 Vbeta and 13 Jbeta primers. Sequenced by immunoSEQ multiplex PCR; TCRdb stores in-frame clones only, minus some. This sample contains 65,000 to 85,000 clones. The chain combines TRBV7-9 with TRBJ2-4, with D uncertain. Sequenced input: PBMCs. The clonotype comes from a woman aged 25-40 years in good health and CMV-seronegative. The CDR3 reads CASSFKSYINIQYF. CDR3 nucleotide sequence: TGTGCCAGCAGCTTCAAGTCGTACATCAACATTCAGTACTTC.